This paragraph covers one T cell receptor (beta chain) sequence. Clones were read by immunoSEQ multiplex PCR, and TCRdb kept only the in-frame ones, dropping some. The table records nearly 2 million clones, about 95% of them present only once. This specimen belongs to a study of shared clonotypes between healthy human individuals. Germline V gene sequence: CDR1 MNHEY, CDR2 SVGAGI. Trimming at V came to 9 bases and at J to 6 bases, leaving 1 base not matched to a gene. The CDR3 runs to 11 residues. Positively selected for CCR7, the CD45RO-negative cells used as naive CD8 cells excluded terminally differentiated effector memory CD45RA+ cells.

The chain joins TRBV6-5 to TRBJ1-4, with 7 nucleotides matching TRBD1. Source material: naive CD8+ T cells sorted from blood. The source of this sequence is a man aged 18 to 30 in good health. CDR3 DNA sequence: TGTGCCAGGGACAGGTATGAAAAACTGTTTTTT. Protein sequence: CARDRYEKLFF.